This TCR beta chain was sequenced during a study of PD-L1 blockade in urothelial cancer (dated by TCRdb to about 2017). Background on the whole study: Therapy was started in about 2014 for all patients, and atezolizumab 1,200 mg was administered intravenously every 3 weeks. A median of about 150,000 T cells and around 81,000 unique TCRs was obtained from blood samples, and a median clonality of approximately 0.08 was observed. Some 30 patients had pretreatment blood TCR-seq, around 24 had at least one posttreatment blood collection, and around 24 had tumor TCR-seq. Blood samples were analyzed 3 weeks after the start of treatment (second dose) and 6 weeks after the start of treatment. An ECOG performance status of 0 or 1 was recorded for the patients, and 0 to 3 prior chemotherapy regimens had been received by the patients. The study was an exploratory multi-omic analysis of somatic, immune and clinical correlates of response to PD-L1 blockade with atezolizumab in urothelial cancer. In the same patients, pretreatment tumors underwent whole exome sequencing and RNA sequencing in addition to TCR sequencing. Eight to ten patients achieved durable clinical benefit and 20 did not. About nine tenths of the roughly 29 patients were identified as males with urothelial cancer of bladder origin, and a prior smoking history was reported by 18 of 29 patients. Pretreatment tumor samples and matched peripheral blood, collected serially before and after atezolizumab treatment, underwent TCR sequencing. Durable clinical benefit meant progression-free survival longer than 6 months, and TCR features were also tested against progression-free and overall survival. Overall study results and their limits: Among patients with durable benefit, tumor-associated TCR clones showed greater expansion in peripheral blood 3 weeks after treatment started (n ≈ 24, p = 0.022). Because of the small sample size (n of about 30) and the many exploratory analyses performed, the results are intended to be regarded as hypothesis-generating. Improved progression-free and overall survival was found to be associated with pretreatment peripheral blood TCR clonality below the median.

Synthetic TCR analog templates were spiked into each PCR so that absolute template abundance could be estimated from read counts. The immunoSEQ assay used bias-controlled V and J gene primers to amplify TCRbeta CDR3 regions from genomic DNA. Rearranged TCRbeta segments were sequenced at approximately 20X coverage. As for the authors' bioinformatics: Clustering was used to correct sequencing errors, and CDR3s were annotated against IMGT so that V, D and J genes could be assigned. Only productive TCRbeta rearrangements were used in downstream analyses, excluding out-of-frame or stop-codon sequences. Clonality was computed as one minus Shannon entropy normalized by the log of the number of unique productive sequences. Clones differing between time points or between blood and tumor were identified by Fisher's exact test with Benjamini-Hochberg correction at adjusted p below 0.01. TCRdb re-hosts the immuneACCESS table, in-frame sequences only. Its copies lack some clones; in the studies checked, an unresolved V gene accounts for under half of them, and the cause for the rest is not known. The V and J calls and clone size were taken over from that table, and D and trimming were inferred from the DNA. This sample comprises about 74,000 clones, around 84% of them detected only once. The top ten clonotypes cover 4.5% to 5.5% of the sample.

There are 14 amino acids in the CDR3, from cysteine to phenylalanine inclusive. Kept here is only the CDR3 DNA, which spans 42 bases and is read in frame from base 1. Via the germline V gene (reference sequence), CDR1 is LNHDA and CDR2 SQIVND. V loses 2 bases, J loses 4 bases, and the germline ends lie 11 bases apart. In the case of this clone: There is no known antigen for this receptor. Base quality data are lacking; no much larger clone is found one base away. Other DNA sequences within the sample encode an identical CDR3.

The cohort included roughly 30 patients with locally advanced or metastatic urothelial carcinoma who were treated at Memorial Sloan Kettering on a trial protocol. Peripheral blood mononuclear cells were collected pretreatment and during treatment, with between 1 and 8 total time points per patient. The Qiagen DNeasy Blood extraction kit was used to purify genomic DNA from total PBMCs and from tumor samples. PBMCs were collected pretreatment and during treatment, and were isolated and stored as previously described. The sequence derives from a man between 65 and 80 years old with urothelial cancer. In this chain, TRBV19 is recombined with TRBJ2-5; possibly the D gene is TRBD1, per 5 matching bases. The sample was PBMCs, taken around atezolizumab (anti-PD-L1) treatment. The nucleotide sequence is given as TGTGCCAGTAGTATACAGGGAAGACTAGAGACCCAGTACTTC. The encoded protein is CASSIQGRLETQYF.